This T cell receptor beta chain was profiled in a study of cytomegalovirus exposure and HLA in healthy donors. Findings and limits, study-wide: Generally TCR sequences proved uncommon, though certain public TCRs appeared in numerous donors.

About this clone itself: The antigen is undetermined.

Profiling relied on immunoSEQ multiplex PCR, and the TCRdb table lists in-frame clones only, not all of them. Of approximately 110,000 clones detected, about 93% appear once; the ten largest clones hold roughly 1.3%. The CDR3 has 14 amino acids. V gave up 8 bases and J gave up 2 bases, with 15 bases separating them. Germline V gene data show CDR1 as SGHTA and CDR2 as FQGNSA. Sequences were obtained from PBMCs. This sequence joins TRBV7-2 and TRBJ2-5, with D possibly being TRBD2 (5 bases). This TCR was recovered from a woman under 30 in good health and CMV-seronegative. The CDR3 coding sequence is TGTGCCAGCGAGGATTTAGCGAATCAAGAGACCCAGTACTTC. It is translated as CASEDLANQETQYF.